This TCR beta chain was captured in a study of T cells in Graves' hyperthyroidism and ophthalmopathy. Study-level findings and limits: Ophthalmopathy prediction by the model preceded onset by a median about 6.8 months.

Using RNA transcripts as the source, TCR beta CDR3 regions were amplified. A set of HTBI primers served as the primers for a first-round RT-PCR of the TCR CDR3. TCRdb redid the calling of the multiplex PCR reads with MiXCR, one entry per CDR3 protein. The sample has about 740,000 distinct CDR3 sequences, about 14% seen once. The PBMCs were taken from approximately 9 ml of fresh peripheral blood. The ends lost 7 bases at V and 4 bases at J; junction bases unmatched: 8. The CDR3 covers 15 residues. The germline CDR1 and CDR2 sequences are MNHNS and SASEGT. In this sample, this clonotype turned up many times. Its antigen is as yet unknown.

The clonotype comes from a woman under 30 with Graves' hyperthyroidism. The sample consisted of blood. This chain links TRBV6-1 with TRBJ2-2; TRBD1 agrees at 8 bases. CDR3 bases: TGTGCCAGCATCTCAGGGGGCGTAGGCACCGGGGAGCTGTTTTTT. Translation: CASISGGVGTGELFF.